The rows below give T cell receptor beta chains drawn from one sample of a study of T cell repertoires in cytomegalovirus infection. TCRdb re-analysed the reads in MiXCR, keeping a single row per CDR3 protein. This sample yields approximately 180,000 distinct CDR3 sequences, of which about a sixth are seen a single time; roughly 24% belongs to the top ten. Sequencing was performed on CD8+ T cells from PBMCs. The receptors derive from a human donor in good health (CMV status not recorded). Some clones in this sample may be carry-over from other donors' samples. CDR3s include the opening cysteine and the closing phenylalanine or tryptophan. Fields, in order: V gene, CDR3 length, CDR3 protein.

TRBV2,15,CASSEAYAGNYGYTF
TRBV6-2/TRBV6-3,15,CASSHRTGVYNEQFF
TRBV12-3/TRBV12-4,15,CASSPLRAGGQPQHF
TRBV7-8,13,CASSSNRDNEQFF
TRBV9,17,CASSEGAEGGGDTEAFF
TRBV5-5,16,CASSMSIGGVQETQYF
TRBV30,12,CAWRPLNRDVTF
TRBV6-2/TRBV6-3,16,CASTHRARLAKNIQYF
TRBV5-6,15,CASSLLQGPNEKLFF
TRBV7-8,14,CASSLRGDNSPLHF
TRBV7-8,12,CASSLYIYEQYF
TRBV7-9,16,CASSLSAESLNQPQHF
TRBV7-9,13,CASSPGPGSPLHF
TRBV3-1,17,CASSQAQGAQSYNEQFF
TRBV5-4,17,CASSRLAGQGENSPLHF
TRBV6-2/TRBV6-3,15,CASSYKNAGIYEQYF
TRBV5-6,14,CASSLGDRNYGYTF
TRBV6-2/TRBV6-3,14,CASSYTGMNTEAFF
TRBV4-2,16,CASSQDQRIFNQPQHF
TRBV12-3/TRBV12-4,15,CASRPGQGGGNEQFF
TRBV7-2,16,CASSPTGVYSNQPQHF
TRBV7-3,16,CASSRGGGGSTDTQYF
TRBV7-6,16,CASSLVIAGATDTQYF
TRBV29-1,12,CSVRGDTDTQYF
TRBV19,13,CASSNREYYEQYF
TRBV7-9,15,CASSPNRGGTDTQYF
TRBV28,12,CASSLPYNEQFF
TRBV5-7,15,CASSPGGRCYNEQFF
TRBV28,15,CASSFAVEPKNIQYF
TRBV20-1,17,CSARTIRAETGTYEQYF
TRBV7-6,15,CASSRTSGGGDTQYF
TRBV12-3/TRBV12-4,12,CASVNREETQYF
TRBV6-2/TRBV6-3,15,CASSFPDSLGTEAFF
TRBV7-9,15,CASSLEAGGLGRPFF
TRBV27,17,CASSFPPGQGLDWELFF
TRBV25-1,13,CASSEGIDYGYTF
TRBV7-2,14,CASSFGGAGGELFF
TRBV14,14,CASSQDMVRGEQYF
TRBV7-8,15,CASSPHGTVNQPQHF
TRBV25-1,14,CASREGSSDYGYTF
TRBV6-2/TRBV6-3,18,CASRGTPSRDRVSQPQHF
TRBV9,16,CASSPKGGTEVEKLFF